These 21 T cell receptor beta chains originate from one sample sequenced in a study of CD8 T cells in ankylosing spondylitis. TCRdb processed the 5' RACE reads anew with MiXCR; each CDR3 protein has one entry. Of fewer than 400,000 distinct CDR3 sequences listed, roughly 14% are singletons. Sequences were obtained from blood, either unsorted or a sorted T cell fraction (not recorded which). All receptors derive from a male donor with ankylosing spondylitis or in good health (not recorded which).

This clonotype has a handful of counts. The chain is built from TRBV9 and TRBJ2-5; no definite D call. Trimming stripped 2 bases from V and 2 bases from J, with 13 bases between. The CDR3 runs to 15 residues. Germline assignment: CDR1 SGDLS and CDR2 YYNGEE. Here the CDR3 DNA reads TGTGCCAGCAGCGTTCTTGGTGGGTCTCAAGAGACCCAGTACTTC. Encoded protein: CASSVLGGSQETQYF.

As to this clonotype: Relative to the germline gene, one junction end is altered; a read error may explain this. The chain has TRBV27 and TRBJ2-7; 8 positions match TRBD1. In germline, CDR1 is MNHEY, CDR2 SMNVEV (reference sequence). This CDR3 spans 14 amino acids. The CDR3 loop is CASSFLDRAYEKYF. DNA for the CDR3: TGTGCCAGCAGTTTTCTGGACAGGGCCTACGAGAAGTACTTC.

This chain links TRBV5-1 with TRBJ2-3; D possibly corresponds to TRBD2 (5 bases). In germline, CDR1 is SGHRS, CDR2 YFSETQ. The CDR3 sequence is 16 residues long. Trimming left V 3 bases short and J 2 bases short, with 16 bases between. The CDR3 protein is CASSSPPSRYTDTQYF. The CDR3 nucleotides are TGCGCCAGCAGCTCCCCCCCTAGCAGATACACAGATACGCAGTATTTT.

This clonotype was counted only a few times. The chain uses TRBV7-2 and TRBJ2-4; no firm D call. V was clipped by 3 bases and J by 1 base, with 7 bases between them. This CDR3 is built from 14 residues. Germline CDR1 and CDR2: SGHTA and FQGNSA. The CDR3 nucleotides are TGTGCCAGCAGCTTGGAGTCCGCCAAAAACATTCAGTACTTC. Amino acid sequence: CASSLESAKNIQYF. The entire variable domain, with the rest obtained from reference TRBV7-2 and TRBJ2-4, is as follows: GAGVSQSPSNKVTEKGKDVELRCDPISGHTALYWYRQSLGQGLEFLIYFQGNSAPDKSGLPSDRFSAERTGGSVSTLTIQRTQQEDSAVYLCASSLESAKNIQYFGAGTRLSVL.

This clonotype was seen more than once but under ten times. V is TRBV6-5 and J is TRBJ2-7; D is possibly TRBD2 (5 bases). The ends were cut back, 0 bases at V and 2 bases at J, with 11 bases in the middle. This CDR3 is built from 15 residues. Germline loops: CDR1 MNHEY, CDR2 SVGAGI. The CDR3 here is CASSYSDGGPYEQYF. In DNA form, the CDR3 reads TGTGCCAGCAGTTACTCGGACGGAGGACCCTACGAGCAGTACTTC.

There are many counts of this clonotype. This chain links TRBV7-2 with TRBJ1-5; D is undetermined. The V gene's germline CDR1 is SGHTA and CDR2 FQGNSA. The CDR3 loop spans 13 amino acids. Trimming stripped 2 bases from V and 6 bases from J, with 8 bases between. The CDR3 sequence: CASSLKVGQPQHF. The CDR3 DNA follows: TGTGCCAGCAGCTTAAAAGTAGGTCAGCCCCAGCATTTT.

The chain combines TRBV3-1 with TRBJ1-2, with D perhaps matching TRBD1 (6 bases). V lost 0 bases and J lost 7, with 12 bases in between. Germline loops: CDR1 LGHDT, CDR2 YNNKEL (reference sequence). CDR3 length equals 14 residues. The CDR3 reads CASSQDLGAGGYTF. Written as DNA, the CDR3 is TGTGCCAGCAGCCAAGATTTGGGGGCGGGTGGCTACACCTTC.

The chain recombines TRBV29-1 with TRBJ1-2; D is uncertain. The V and J ends lost 4 bases and 6 bases respectively, with 12 bases between them. Per the germline V gene, CDR1 is SQVTM and CDR2 is ANQGSEA. CDR3 length: 12 residues. Written as DNA, the CDR3 is TGCAGCGTTGGGGGTTATTTCGATGGCTACACCTTC. Amino acids: CSVGGYFDGYTF.

This clonotype was counted once. As DNA, the CDR3 is TGTGCCACCAGCAGAGATGTGGGACTAGCGGCGAGCACAGATACGCAGTATTTT. Translation: CATSRDVGLAASTDTQYF. This chain links TRBV15 with TRBJ2-3; 11 positions agree with TRBD2. There are 18 residues in the CDR3. V dropped 0 bases and J dropped 0; count of bases not matched to a gene: 5. Per the germline V gene, CDR1 is LNHNV and CDR2 is YYDKDF (reference sequence).

This clonotype has at least ten counts. The chain has TRBV6-7 and TRBJ2-7; 7 nucleotides align to TRBD2. TRBV6-7 qualifies as an ORF whose function is uncertain. This CDR3 is built from 15 residues. With 1 base clipped from V and 2 bases from J, the junction kept 5 bases outside the gene matches. CDR3 sequence (DNA): TGTGCCAGCAGTTACTGCCCTGGGGGGGCCTACGAGCAGTACTTC. Translated, it gives CASSYCPGGAYEQYF.

This clonotype was detected many times. V gene TRBV12-3 or TRBV12-4 combines with J gene TRBJ2-3; 12 bases map to TRBD2. CDR3 length: 18 residues. V shed 6 bases, J shed 2 bases, and the junction held 12 bases outside the gene matches. The CDR3 spells CASSPYDRLAGATDTQYF. The CDR3, as DNA: TGTGCCAGCAGCCCCTACGATCGACTAGCGGGGGCCACAGATACGCAGTATTTT.

The V gene is TRBV5-1, the J gene TRBJ2-2; 7 bases are shared with TRBD1. The germline CDR1 and CDR2 sequences are SGHRS and YFSETQ. Trimming at V came to 4 bases and at J to 6 bases, leaving 15 bases not matched to a gene. This CDR3 has 17 amino acids. CDR3 protein: CASSPTRQGRIPGELFF. For the CDR3, the DNA is TGCGCCAGCAGCCCGACCCGACAGGGTAGGATTCCCGGGGAGCTGTTTTTT.

The chain couples TRBV4-1 to TRBJ1-2, with no clear D. The V gene lost 8 bases and the J gene lost 4 bases, with 17 bases spanning the gap. The CDR3 totals 14 residues. Germline V gene data show CDR1 as MGHRA and CDR2 as YSYEKL. The DNA for the CDR3 is TGCGCCAGCGGTCCCGGTTTATTGAGCTATGGCTACACCTTC. Its translation: CASGPGLLSYGYTF.

The chain joins TRBV27 to TRBJ2-2; 12 bases agree with TRBD1. Germline V gives CDR1 MNHEY, CDR2 SMNVEV (reference sequence). The CDR3 totals 17 residues. J gave up 6 bases and V 6 bases, and 11 bases lay outside the gene matches. CDR3 in amino acids: CASRPFQGTGGSGELFF. In nucleotides, the CDR3 is TGTGCCAGCAGACCGTTCCAGGGGACAGGGGGCTCCGGGGAGCTGTTTTTT.

This clonotype showed up many times. The V call is TRBV5-6, the J call TRBJ2-1; 7 nucleotides line up with TRBD2. Germline loops: CDR1 SGHDT, CDR2 YYEEEE. The CDR3 has 16 residues. After removal of 0 bases from V and 3 bases from J, the junction contained 6 bases not matched to a gene. CDR3 sequence reads: CASSLEWREFYNEQFF. CDR3 bases: TGTGCCAGCAGCTTGGAGTGGCGGGAGTTCTACAATGAGCAGTTCTTC.

In its sample, this clonotype was seen a few times. The genes are TRBV20-1 and TRBJ2-1, with a weak D call TRBD2 (6 bases). Germline V gene sequence: CDR1 DFQATT, CDR2 SNEGSKA (reference sequence). With 3 bases removed from V and 6 bases from J, the gap between germline ends came to 12 bases. The CDR3 runs 13 residues. CDR3 residues: CSASKDYTNEQFF. The CDR3 bases are TGCAGTGCTAGTAAGGACTACACCAATGAGCAGTTCTTC.

This chain uses TRBV5-1 with TRBJ1-6; D is undetermined. From germline, CDR1 is SGHRS and CDR2 YFSETQ. CDR3 length: 12 residues. Trimming shortened V by 7 bases and J by 8 bases, and 10 bases separated the two germline ends. The CDR3 sequence: CASRMEYSPLHF. In DNA form, the CDR3 reads TGCGCCAGCCGGATGGAGTATTCACCCCTCCACTTT.

This clonotype came up a few times. This chain uses TRBV4-2 with TRBJ1-1, with 7 bases that match TRBD1. Germline assignment: CDR1 LGHNA and CDR2 YNFKEQ. CDR3 length: 13 residues. V shed 1 base and J 7 bases; nucleotides not matched to a gene: 3. CDR3 loop: CASSQGGDSEAFF. The CDR3 DNA is TGTGCCAGCAGCCAAGGGGGGGACAGTGAAGCTTTCTTT.

This clonotype was seen only a few times. CDR3 in amino acids: CASRTSELSYNEQFF. The DNA of the CDR3 is TGTGCCAGCAGAACTAGTGAACTCTCCTACAATGAGCAGTTCTTC. The V gene is TRBV5-6, the J gene TRBJ2-1, with D perhaps TRBD2 (5 bases). V was clipped by 5 bases and J by 0 bases, with 12 bases between them. The CDR3 has 15 amino acids. Germline CDR1 SGHDT, CDR2 YYEEEE.

The chain has TRBV5-1 and TRBJ2-3; D uncertain. This CDR3 comprises 14 residues. Trimming stripped 2 bases from V and 0 bases from J, with 7 bases between. Germline lookup yields CDR1 SGHRS and CDR2 YFSETQ. Written as DNA, the CDR3 is TGCGCCAGCAGCTTCACGACTAGCACAGATACGCAGTATTTT. Translated: CASSFTTSTDTQYF.

The rearrangement uses TRBV2 and TRBJ2-3; maybe TRBD2 (5 bases). Germline loops: CDR1 SNHLY, CDR2 FYNNEI. V was trimmed by 11 bases and J by 0 bases, leaving 9 bases between them. The CDR3 is 12 residues long. CDR3 sequence: CAGGFSTDTQYF. The DNA for the CDR3 is TGTGCCGGAGGATTTAGCACAGATACGCAGTATTTT.